These 19 T cell receptor beta chains came from one sample sequenced in a study of blood T cell repertoires in COVID-19. TCRdb's copy holds only in-frame clones and misses some; the assay was immunoSEQ multiplex PCR. The data show around 200,000 clones, with approximately 81% seen just once and around 19% held by the top ten. The sequencing input was PBMCs or T cells enriched from blood (not recorded which). The receptors here all came from a man in his forties or fifties who had recovered from COVID-19.

This clone came up once. This rearrangement joins TRBV2 to TRBJ1-5; the match to TRBD1 covers 9 bases. Germline V gene data show CDR1 as SNHLY and CDR2 as FYNNEI. Unmatched junction bases numbered 9, after V lost 5 bases and J lost 7 bases. This CDR3 has 15 amino acids. The CDR3 DNA is TGTGCCAGCAGTCTCGGGACAGGGCTCGGACAGCCCCAGCATTTT. Protein sequence: CASSLGTGLGQPQHF.

The chain carries TRBV6-4 and TRBJ2-5; 8 bases line up with TRBD2. Germline V gene data show CDR1 as MRHNA and CDR2 as SNTAGT. The CDR3 spans 17 residues. The trim removed 2 bases at V and 0 bases at J, leaving 8 bases unmatched. The CDR3 nucleotides are TGTGCCAGCAGTGACCGACAAGCGGGAGTCCACCAAGAGACCCAGTACTTC. Its translation is CASSDRQAGVHQETQYF.

This chain uses TRBV5-1 with TRBJ2-2; 9 positions agree with TRBD1. The CDR3 has 16 amino acids. Germline values: CDR1 SGHRS, CDR2 YFSETQ. The J segment lost 6 bases and the V segment lost 3 bases, leaving 9 bases of the junction unmatched. CDR3 sequence: CASSWGGQGVAGELFF. As DNA, the CDR3 is TGCGCCAGCAGCTGGGGGGGACAGGGAGTGGCCGGGGAGCTGTTTTTT.

The chain has TRBV7-2 and TRBJ2-1, with TRBD2 as a possible D gene (6 bases). Trimming stripped 4 bases from V and 8 bases from J, with 21 bases between. The germline V gene encodes CDR1 SGHTA and CDR2 FQGNSA. This CDR3 spans 16 amino acids. CDR3 in amino acids: CASSYSLGPRRDEQFF. In DNA, the CDR3 is TGTGCCAGCAGCTACTCGTTGGGTCCCCGGAGGGATGAGCAGTTCTTC.

The genes are TRBV19 and TRBJ2-7, with 8 nucleotides matching TRBD2. With V trimmed by 7 bases and J by 0 bases, 14 bases remained unmatched. Germline V gene data show CDR1 as LNHDA and CDR2 as SQIVND (reference sequence). This CDR3 region has 17 residues. The CDR3 loop is CASIPRDTSGSSYEQYF. The CDR3 DNA reads as TGTGCCAGTATCCCTCGGGATACGAGCGGGAGCTCCTACGAGCAGTACTTC.

As to this clone: A junction boundary mismatches the germline segment, possibly from a read error. The chain carries TRBV7-7 and TRBJ2-5; 7 bases fit TRBD2. CDR1 is SSHAT, CDR2 FNYEAQ, per germline (reference sequence). The CDR3 runs to 16 residues. CDR3 sequence (DNA): TGTGCTAGCAGCTTAGTCGGGGAGCGGGAAGGAGAGACCCAGTACTTC. It specifies CASSLVGEREGETQYF.

The chain recombines TRBV19 with TRBJ2-1; D possibly corresponds to TRBD2 (6 bases). V dropped 10 bases and J dropped 9 bases, with 22 bases sitting between them. Germline values: CDR1 LNHDA, CDR2 SQIVND (reference sequence). The CDR3 runs to 14 residues. The CDR3 DNA reads TGTGCCACCGCCACGGGCATCTCCGGGGGTGAGCAGTTCTTC. It translates to CATATGISGGEQFF.

This clone has a handful of counts. The rearrangement joins TRBV19 to TRBJ1-1; D gene uncertain. The CDR3 covers 14 residues. Per germline, CDR1 LNHDA and CDR2 SQIVND (reference sequence). Trimming pared 4 bases from V and 1 base from J, leaving 10 bases between. CDR3 DNA: TGTGCCAGTAGTAAAGTGGAGGGGAACACTGAAGCTTTCTTT. Translated, it gives CASSKVEGNTEAFF.

This chain uses TRBV29-1 with TRBJ1-1; 8 bases are a match to TRBD1. The J segment lost 1 base and the V segment lost 4 bases, leaving 5 bases of the junction unmatched. CDR1 and CDR2 from the germline V gene are SQVTM and ANQGSEA. There are 14 residues in the CDR3. The CDR3 nucleotides read TGCAGCGTTGGGACAGGGTTTTGGAACACTGAAGCTTTCTTT. Protein sequence: CSVGTGFWNTEAFF.

J is TRBJ2-1 and V is TRBV9; 12 bases align to TRBD2. J lost 7 bases, V lost 0 bases, and 11 bases had no gene match. CDR1 and CDR2 (germline): SGDLS, YYNGEE. This CDR3 comprises 18 residues. CDR3 protein: CASSVGPRLAGEGNEQFF. The CDR3 DNA sequence: TGTGCCAGCAGCGTAGGGCCGAGACTAGCGGGAGAAGGGAATGAGCAGTTCTTC.

This clone was recorded once. This chain uses TRBV29-1 with TRBJ1-1; 7 nucleotides align to TRBD1. The germline V gene has CDR1 SQVTM and CDR2 ANQGSEA. The CDR3 totals 14 residues. After removal of 5 bases from V and 0 bases from J, the junction contained 6 bases not matched to a gene. CDR3 sequence: CSVYGTELNTEAFF. CDR3 nucleotides: TGCAGCGTTTATGGGACAGAACTGAACACTGAAGCTTTCTTT.

The V call is TRBV7-2, the J call TRBJ2-4; D remains ambiguous. This CDR3 contains 13 residues. CDR1 and CDR2 (germline): SGHTA, FQGNSA. V lost 2 bases and J 9 bases, leaving 11 bases between the germline ends. This chain's CDR3 is CASSLPSLGIQYF. The CDR3 DNA sequence: TGTGCCAGCAGCTTACCGTCTCTAGGCATTCAGTACTTC.

CDR3 in DNA: TGTGCCAGCAGCCCGGATCAGGGTGGTTATAATTCACCCCTCCACTTT. It translates to CASSPDQGGYNSPLHF. This chain connects TRBV5-6 to TRBJ1-6; the D gene is possibly TRBD1 (5 bases). Germline V gene lookup returns CDR1 SGHDT and CDR2 YYEEEE. Trimming stripped 4 bases from V and 4 bases from J, with 15 bases between. This CDR3 spans 16 amino acids.

The genes are TRBV7-8 and TRBJ2-7; D might be TRBD1 (6 bases). Per germline, CDR1 SGHVS and CDR2 FQNEAQ. Between the trimmed V and J ends, which lost 2 bases and 1 base, there was a span of 9 bases. The CDR3 contains 14 residues. CDR3 DNA: TGTGCCAGCAGCTTACCAGGGGTTTCCTACGAGCAGTACTTC. Translating it yields CASSLPGVSYEQYF. The variable domain in full, with the rest retrieved from reference TRBV7-8 and TRBJ2-7, is GAGVSQSPRYKVAKRGQDVALRCDPISGHVSLFWYQQALGQGPEFLTYFQNEAQLDKSGLPSDRFFAERPEGSVSTLKIQRTQQEDSAVYLCASSLPGVSYEQYFGPGTRLTVT.

This rearrangement joins TRBV9 to TRBJ2-1; D is unresolved. CDR1 SGDLS and CDR2 YYNGEE come from the germline V gene. The CDR3 extends over 13 amino acids. Trimming stripped 0 bases from V and 7 bases from J, with 8 bases between. In nucleotides, the CDR3 is TGTGCCAGCAGCGTAGTTACCGGGAATGAGCAGTTCTTC. It is translated as CASSVVTGNEQFF. Looking up the rest from reference TRBV9 and TRBJ2-1 gives the full variable domain: DSGVTQTPKHLITATGQRVTLRCSPRSGDLSVYWYQQSLDQGLQFLIQYYNGEERAKGNILERFSAQQFPDLHSELNLSSLELGDSALYFCASSVVTGNEQFFGPGTRLTVL.

This CDR3 reads CASSESGGIQPQHF. Written as DNA, the CDR3 is TGTGCCAGCAGTGAGTCGGGGGGCATTCAGCCCCAGCATTTT. The rearrangement joins TRBV2 to TRBJ1-5, with D possibly matching TRBD1 (6 bases). The germline V gene has CDR1 SNHLY and CDR2 FYNNEI. This CDR3 contains 14 residues. Trimming cost V 3 bases and J 6 bases, with 12 bases left between them. The full variable domain, in which reference TRBV2 and TRBJ1-5 provide the parts outside the CDR3, is EPEVTQTPSHQVTQMGQEVILRCVPISNHLYFYWYRQILGQKVEFLVSFYNNEISEKSEIFDDQFSVERPDGSNFTLKIRSTKLEDSAMYFCASSESGGIQPQHFGDGTRLSIL.

Only a few counts were recorded for this clone. The chain combines TRBV9 with TRBJ1-2, with D unresolved. The length of the CDR3 is 15 residues. Germline V gives CDR1 SGDLS, CDR2 YYNGEE. The ends were cut back, 0 bases at V and 0 bases at J, with 9 bases in the middle. The CDR3 nucleotides are TGTGCCAGCAGCGTAGCGCCCTCTACTAACTATGGCTACACCTTC. This codes for CASSVAPSTNYGYTF.

The gene calls are TRBV30 and TRBJ1-2; 7 bases are shared with TRBD1. Trimming cost V 0 bases and J 0 bases; bases outside gene matches: 10. The CDR3 is made up of 17 amino acids. Per the germline V gene, CDR1 is GTSNPN and CDR2 is SVGIG (reference sequence). Written as DNA, the CDR3 is TGTGCCTGGAGTGTATGGGATGAGCAGGGGGCTAACTATGGCTACACCTTC. This encodes CAWSVWDEQGANYGYTF. Combining the CDR3 with reference TRBV30 and TRBJ1-2 gives the whole variable domain SQTIHQWPATLVQPVGSPLSLECTVEGTSNPNLYWYRQAAGRGLQLLFYSVGIGQISSEVPQNLSASRPQDRQFILSSKKLLLSDSGFYLCAWSVWDEQGANYGYTFGSGTRLTVV.

The chain is built from TRBV15 and TRBJ2-1; weak D call: TRBD1 (6 bases). This CDR3 spans 12 amino acids. CDR1 is LNHNV, CDR2 YYDKDF, per germline (reference sequence). V gave up 0 bases and J gave up 9 bases, with 6 bases separating them. In nucleotides, the CDR3 is TGTGCCACCAGCAGAGAAGGGGGTGAGCAGTTCTTC. It translates to CATSREGGEQFF.